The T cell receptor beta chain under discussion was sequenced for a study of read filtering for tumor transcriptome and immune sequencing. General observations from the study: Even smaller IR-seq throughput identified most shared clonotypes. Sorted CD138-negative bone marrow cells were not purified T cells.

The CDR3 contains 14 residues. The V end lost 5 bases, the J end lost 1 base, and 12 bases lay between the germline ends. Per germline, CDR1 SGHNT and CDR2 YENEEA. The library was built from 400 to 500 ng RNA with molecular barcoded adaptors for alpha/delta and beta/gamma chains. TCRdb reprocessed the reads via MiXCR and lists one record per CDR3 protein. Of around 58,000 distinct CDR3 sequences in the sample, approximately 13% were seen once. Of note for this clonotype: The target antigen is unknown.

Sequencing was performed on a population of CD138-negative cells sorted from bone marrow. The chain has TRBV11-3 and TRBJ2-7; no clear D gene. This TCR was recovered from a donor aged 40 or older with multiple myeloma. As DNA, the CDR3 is TGTGCCAGCAGCAAAAACCCGGGTTCCTACGAGCAGTACTTC. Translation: CASSKNPGSYEQYF.